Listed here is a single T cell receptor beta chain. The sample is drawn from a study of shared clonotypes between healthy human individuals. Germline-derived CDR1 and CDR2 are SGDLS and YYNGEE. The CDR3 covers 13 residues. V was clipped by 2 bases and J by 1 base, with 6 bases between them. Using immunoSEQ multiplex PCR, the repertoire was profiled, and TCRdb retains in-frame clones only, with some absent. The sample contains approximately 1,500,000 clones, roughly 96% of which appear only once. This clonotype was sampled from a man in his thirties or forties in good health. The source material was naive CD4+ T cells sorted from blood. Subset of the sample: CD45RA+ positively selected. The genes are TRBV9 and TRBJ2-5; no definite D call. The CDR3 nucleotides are TGTGCCAGCAGCGTGATAAGCCAAGAGACCCAGTACTTC. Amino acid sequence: CASSVISQETQYF.